This TCR beta chain was captured in a study of blood T cell repertoires in COVID-19. Source study methods: Amplification from reference gene primers served as the basis for estimated nucleated cell counts. Measured with immunoSEQ multiplex PCR; TCRdb has only the in-frame clones, and not every one. V and J calls and clone size follow that table, whereas D and trimming were derived from the DNA. The table lists fewer than 200,000 clones, less than 85% of them singletons. Cohort 3 donors were reported recovered after two negative PCRs, clearance, or symptom resolution. From germline, CDR1 is LNHDA and CDR2 SQIVND (reference sequence). V dropped 7 bases and J dropped 3; count of bases not matched to a gene: 12. The length of the CDR3 is 17 residues.

This clonotype was sampled from a man in his fifties or sixties who had recovered from COVID-19. The rearrangement joins TRBV19 to TRBJ1-3, with 10 bases identical to TRBD1. The sequencing sample was made of PBMCs or T cells enriched from blood (not recorded which). CDR3 nucleotides: TGTGCCAGTATAACCGCCTTGGACAGGGGGTTTGGAAACACCATATATTTT. Its translation is CASITALDRGFGNTIYF.